A single sample is the source of the 19 T cell receptor beta chains below, sequenced in a study of vaccination and CD4 T cells after COVID-19. These receptors have no identified antigens. This sample's treatment: approximately 9-day PBMC culture with coronavirus spike peptide pools or control peptides (ViraFEST assay). The unexposed donor's CD4+ T cells were collected before the COVID-19 pandemic (2011-2018). Cultured CD4+ T cell DNA underwent sequencing with the Oncomine TCR Beta short-read assay. Genomic DNA was taken out of cultured CD4+ T cells by extraction. TCRdb reanalysed the PCR reads using MiXCR and keeps one entry per CDR3 protein. The table has 9,500 or so distinct CDR3 sequences, 35% seen once. Sequenced: CD4+ T cells from blood, cultured in vitro. All receptors come from a human donor in good health.

This clonotype was seen more than once but under ten times. V is TRBV20-1 and J is TRBJ2-7; possibly TRBD1 for D (5 bases). The length of the CDR3 is 14 residues. CDR1 and CDR2 (germline): DFQATT, SNEGSKA (reference sequence). V lost 3 bases and J lost 0, with 12 bases in between. The CDR3 region is CSASLGHLSYEQYF. The DNA for the CDR3 is TGCAGTGCTAGTCTAGGACATCTCTCCTACGAGCAGTACTTC.

This clonotype turned up a few times. The chain has TRBV27 and TRBJ1-1; tentatively, D is TRBD1 (5 bases). The V end lost 5 bases, the J end lost 4 bases, and 5 bases lay between the germline ends. Per germline, CDR1 MNHEY and CDR2 SMNVEV (reference sequence). This CDR3 has 11 residues. In DNA, the CDR3 is TGTGCCAGCAGTAGGGGCACTGAAGCTTTCTTT. Amino acids: CASSRGTEAFF.

In this sample, this clonotype turned up a few times. The chain's CDR3 is CASSYEQYF. The CDR3 DNA reads as TGTGCCAGCAGCTACGAGCAGTACTTC. The V gene is TRBV21-1, the J gene TRBJ2-7. TRBV21-1 is a pseudogene segment. This CDR3 contains 9 residues.

Concerning this clonotype: This may come from a read error, since a much larger clone is one base off. The rearrangement uses TRBV20-1 and TRBJ1-5, with D uncertain. This CDR3 is built from 13 residues. Looked up from germline, CDR1 is DFQATT and CDR2 is SNEGSKA (reference sequence). The V gene lost 6 bases and the J gene lost 1 base, with 10 bases spanning the gap. CDR3 loop: CSARRVSNQPQHF. As DNA, the CDR3 is TGCAGTGCACGAAGGGTCAGCAATCAGCCCCAGCATTTT.

There are a few counts of this clonotype. V usage is TRBV21-1 and J usage is TRBJ1-2; the table's D call, TRBD1, has no DNA check behind it. TRBV21-1 is an annotated pseudogene. The CDR3 totals 17 residues. The CDR3 bases are TGTGCCAGCATCATTTACGAGGGATCCAGGGGCTCCTATGGCTACACCTTC. It is translated as CASIIYEGSRGSYGYTF.

The chain carries TRBV28 and TRBJ1-2; 8 bases agree with TRBD1. This CDR3 spans 15 amino acids. After removal of 3 bases from V and 4 bases from J, the junction contained 7 bases not matched to a gene. In germline, CDR1 is MDHEN, CDR2 SYDVKM. CDR3 region: CASSFIGQGAYGYTF. DNA of the CDR3: TGTGCCAGCAGTTTCATAGGACAGGGCGCCTATGGCTACACCTTC.

V gene TRBV15 combines with J gene TRBJ1-1, with D maybe TRBD1 (6 bases). The V gene's germline CDR1 is LNHNV and CDR2 YYDKDF (reference sequence). CDR3 length: 14 amino acids. V shed 7 bases and J shed 0 bases, with 12 bases lying between them. The CDR3 loop reads CATTNRELNTEAFF. In nucleotides, the CDR3 is TGTGCCACCACCAACAGGGAGCTGAACACTGAAGCTTTCTTT.

The genes are TRBV5-6 and TRBJ2-5, with D tentatively TRBD2 (6 bases). CDR3 size: 15 residues. Per the germline V gene, CDR1 is SGHDT and CDR2 is YYEEEE. The ends were cut back, 1 base at V and 0 bases at J, with 10 bases in the middle. This CDR3 reads CASSLPGVDQETQYF. For the CDR3, the DNA is TGTGCCAGCAGCTTGCCGGGAGTGGACCAAGAGACCCAGTACTTC.

This rearrangement joins TRBV5-6 to TRBJ1-1; 8 bases match TRBD1. The germline CDR1 and CDR2 sequences are SGHDT and YYEEEE. The CDR3 length is 16 residues. J gave up 1 base and V 0 bases, and 5 bases lay outside the gene matches. The CDR3 region is CASSLALGTGNTEAFF. CDR3 bases: TGTGCCAGCAGCTTGGCCCTCGGGACAGGGAACACTGAAGCTTTCTTT.

V and J are TRBV6-4 and TRBJ2-3, with no clear D. Germline V CDR1 and CDR2: MRHNA, SNTAGT. Trimming cost V 6 bases and J 2 bases, with 12 bases left between them. The length of the CDR3 is 14 residues. The CDR3 coding sequence is TGTGCCAGCAGCCCAGACGGATTCACAGATACGCAGTATTTT. This gives the protein CASSPDGFTDTQYF.

The chain uses TRBV20-1 and TRBJ1-3; 11 bases align to TRBD1. The CDR3 loop spans 14 amino acids. Germline CDR1 is DFQATT and CDR2 is SNEGSKA (reference sequence). Trimming cost V 5 bases and J 5 bases; bases outside gene matches: 5. CDR3 protein: CSAGGTGGRNTIYF. CDR3 DNA: TGCAGTGCTGGCGGGACAGGGGGAAGAAACACCATATATTTT.

This clonotype appeared a single time. The chain links TRBV28 to TRBJ1-6, with TRBD1 as a possible D gene (6 bases). This CDR3 is built from 17 residues. The germline CDR1 and CDR2 sequences are MDHEN and SYDVKM. V lost 6 bases, J lost 4 bases, and 19 bases lay in between. The CDR3 nucleotides read TGTGCCAGCAGCAGGCCTTTTTTAACAGGGTATAATTCACCCCTCCACTTT. Translated: CASSRPFLTGYNSPLHF.

In this sample, this clonotype turned up a few times. This chain links TRBV20-1 with TRBJ2-5, with D uncertain. Germline assignment: CDR1 DFQATT and CDR2 SNEGSKA (reference sequence). V lost 0 bases and J 5 bases, leaving 22 bases between the germline ends. This CDR3 region has 17 residues. The CDR3 region is CSARDRGLQHPGETQYF. For the CDR3, the DNA is TGCAGTGCTAGAGATCGCGGTCTCCAACACCCTGGGGAGACCCAGTACTTC.

The chain's CDR3 is CASSEAWDYGYTF. CDR3 DNA: TGTGCCAGCAGTGAAGCCTGGGACTATGGCTACACCTTC. The V and J genes are TRBV6-1 and TRBJ1-2; D not certain. The CDR3 is 13 residues long. V lost 0 bases to trimming and J lost 3 bases, with 5 bases between them. The V gene's germline CDR1 is MNHNS and CDR2 SASEGT.

The V gene is TRBV7-2, the J gene TRBJ2-2; tentatively, D is TRBD1 or TRBD2 (5 bases each). V lost 5 bases and J 4 bases, leaving 17 bases between the germline ends. This CDR3 has 16 amino acids. The germline V gene has CDR1 SGHTA and CDR2 FQGNSA. The CDR3 protein is CASSPWFPGPTGELFF. The CDR3, as DNA: TGTGCCAGCAGCCCTTGGTTTCCGGGGCCCACCGGGGAGCTGTTTTTT. Full variable domain (missing parts from reference TRBV7-2 and TRBJ2-2): GAGVSQSPSNKVTEKGKDVELRCDPISGHTALYWYRQSLGQGLEFLIYFQGNSAPDKSGLPSDRFSAERTGGSVSTLTIQRTQQEDSAVYLCASSPWFPGPTGELFFGEGSRLTVL.

This chain joins TRBV28 and TRBJ1-2; 7 nucleotides match TRBD1. The CDR3 runs to 17 residues. Germline V gene sequence: CDR1 MDHEN, CDR2 SYDVKM. V was pared by 6 bases and J by 0 bases, with 13 bases of the junction left unmatched. Written as DNA, the CDR3 is TGTGCCAGCAGAAAGACGAGGGGGCTCTTAGCTAACTATGGCTACACCTTC. Protein product: CASRKTRGLLANYGYTF.

The genes are TRBV30 and TRBJ2-7; 8 bases match TRBD2. Germline CDR1 reads GTSNPN; CDR2 reads SVGIG (reference sequence). Trimming took 5 bases from V and 2 from J; bases not matched to a gene: 5. The CDR3 sequence is 13 residues long. The CDR3 loop reads CAWVTSGAYEQYF. CDR3 sequence (DNA): TGTGCCTGGGTTACTAGCGGAGCCTACGAGCAGTACTTC.

The CDR3 is CATSDFGIAGTGTQYF. In DNA, the CDR3 is TGTGCCACCAGTGATTTTGGTATAGCGGGAACCGGGACCCAGTACTTC. This chain joins TRBV24-1 and TRBJ2-5; TRBD2 matches at 8 bases. Germline V CDR1 and CDR2: KGHDR, SFDVKD. The V segment lost 1 base and the J segment 7 bases; nucleotides outside the gene matches: 10. The CDR3 consists of 16 residues.

The V gene is TRBV6-2 or TRBV6-3, the J gene TRBJ2-1; no clear D. The V gene's germline CDR1 is MNHEY and CDR2 SVGEGT. Trimming cost V 7 bases and J 4 bases, with 5 bases left between them. The CDR3 totals 11 residues. CDR3 nucleotide sequence: TGTGCCAGCACTTCATACAATGAGCAGTTCTTC. This sequence encodes CASTSYNEQFF.